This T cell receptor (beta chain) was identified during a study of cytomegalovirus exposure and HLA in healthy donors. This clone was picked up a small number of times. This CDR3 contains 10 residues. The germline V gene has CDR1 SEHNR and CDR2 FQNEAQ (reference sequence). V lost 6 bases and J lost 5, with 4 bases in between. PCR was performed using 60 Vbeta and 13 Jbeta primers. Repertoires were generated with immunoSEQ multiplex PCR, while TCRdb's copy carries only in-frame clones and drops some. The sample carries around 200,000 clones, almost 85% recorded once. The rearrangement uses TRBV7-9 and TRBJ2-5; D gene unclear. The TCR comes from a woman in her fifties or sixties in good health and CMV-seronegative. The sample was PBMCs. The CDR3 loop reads CASSMETQYF. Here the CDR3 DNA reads TGTGCCAGCAGTATGGAGACCCAGTACTTC.